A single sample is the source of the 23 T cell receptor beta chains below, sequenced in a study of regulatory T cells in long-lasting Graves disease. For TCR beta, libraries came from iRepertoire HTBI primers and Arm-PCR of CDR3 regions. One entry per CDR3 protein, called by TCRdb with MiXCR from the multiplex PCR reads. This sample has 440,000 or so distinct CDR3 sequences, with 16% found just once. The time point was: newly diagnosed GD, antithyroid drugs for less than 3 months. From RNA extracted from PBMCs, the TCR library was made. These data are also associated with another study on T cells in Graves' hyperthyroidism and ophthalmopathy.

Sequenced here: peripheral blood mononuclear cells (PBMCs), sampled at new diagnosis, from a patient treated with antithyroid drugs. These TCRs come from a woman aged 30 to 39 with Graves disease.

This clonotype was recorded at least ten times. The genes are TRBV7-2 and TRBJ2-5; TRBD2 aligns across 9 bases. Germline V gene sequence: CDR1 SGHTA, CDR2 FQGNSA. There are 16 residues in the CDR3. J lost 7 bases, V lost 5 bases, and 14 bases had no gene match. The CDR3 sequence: CASSGGRSGRIGTQYF. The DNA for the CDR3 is TGTGCCAGCAGCGGAGGCCGTAGCGGGAGAATAGGGACCCAGTACTTC.

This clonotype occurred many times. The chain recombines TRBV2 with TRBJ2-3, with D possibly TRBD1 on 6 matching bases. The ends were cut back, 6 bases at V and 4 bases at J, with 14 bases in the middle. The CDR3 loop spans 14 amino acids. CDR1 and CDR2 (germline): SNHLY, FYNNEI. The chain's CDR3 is CASRKTGGADTQYF. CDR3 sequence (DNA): TGTGCCAGCAGGAAGACAGGTGGCGCAGATACGCAGTATTTT.

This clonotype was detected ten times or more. The CDR3 DNA follows: TGTGCCACCAGTGATTCACGGGACGGCAATTCACCCCTCCACTTT. This codes for CATSDSRDGNSPLHF. This chain joins TRBV24-1 and TRBJ1-6, with TRBD1 as a possible D gene (5 bases). This CDR3 comprises 15 residues. Germline CDR1 is KGHDR and CDR2 is SFDVKD. Trimming took 2 bases from V and 7 from J, leaving 11 bases between them.

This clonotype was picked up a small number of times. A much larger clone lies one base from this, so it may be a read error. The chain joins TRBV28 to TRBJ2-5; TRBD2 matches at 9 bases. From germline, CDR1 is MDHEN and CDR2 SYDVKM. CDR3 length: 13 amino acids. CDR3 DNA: TGTGCCAGCAGGACTAGCGGACAAGTTACCCTGTACTTC. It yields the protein CASRTSGQVTLYF.

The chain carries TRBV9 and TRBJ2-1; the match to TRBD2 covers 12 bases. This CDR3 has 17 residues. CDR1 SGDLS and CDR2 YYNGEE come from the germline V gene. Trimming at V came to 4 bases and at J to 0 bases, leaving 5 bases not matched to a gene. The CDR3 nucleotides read TGTGCCAGCAGCTCTAGCGGGAGGGCCACCTCCTACAATGAGCAGTTCTTC. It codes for CASSSSGRATSYNEQFF.

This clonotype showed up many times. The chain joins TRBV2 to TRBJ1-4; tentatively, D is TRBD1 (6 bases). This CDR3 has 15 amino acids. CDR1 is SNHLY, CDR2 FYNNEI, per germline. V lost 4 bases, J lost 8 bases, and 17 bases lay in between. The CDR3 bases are TGTGCCAGCAGTGTTCCCCGGGACAATCTAGAAAAACTGTTTTTT. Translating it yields CASSVPRDNLEKLFF.

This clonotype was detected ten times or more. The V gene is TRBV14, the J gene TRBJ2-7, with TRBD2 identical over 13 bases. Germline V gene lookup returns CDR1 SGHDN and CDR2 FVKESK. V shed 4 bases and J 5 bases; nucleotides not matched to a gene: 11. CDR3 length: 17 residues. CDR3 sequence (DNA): TGTGCCAGCAGCCCGCAGACTAGAGGACTAGCGGGAGACGAGCAGTACTTC. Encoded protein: CASSPQTRGLAGDEQYF.

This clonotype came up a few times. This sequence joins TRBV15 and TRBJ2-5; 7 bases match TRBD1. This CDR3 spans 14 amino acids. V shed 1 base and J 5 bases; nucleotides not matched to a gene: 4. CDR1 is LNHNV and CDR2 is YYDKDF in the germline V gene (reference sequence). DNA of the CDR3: TGTGCCACCAGCAGAGCCCTCAGGGGGGAGACCCAGTACTTC. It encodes CATSRALRGETQYF.

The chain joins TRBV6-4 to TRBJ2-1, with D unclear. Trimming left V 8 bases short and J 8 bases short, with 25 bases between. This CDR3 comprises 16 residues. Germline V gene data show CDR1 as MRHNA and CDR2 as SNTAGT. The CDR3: CASPEMVRAAWDEQFF. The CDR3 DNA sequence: TGTGCCAGCCCAGAGATGGTTCGGGCCGCTTGGGATGAGCAGTTCTTC.

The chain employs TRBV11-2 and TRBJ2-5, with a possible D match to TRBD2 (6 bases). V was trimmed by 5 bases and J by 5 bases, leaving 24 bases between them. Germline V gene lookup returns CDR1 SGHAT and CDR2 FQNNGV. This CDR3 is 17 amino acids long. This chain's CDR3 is CASSLKAGGTPGETQYF. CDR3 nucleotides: TGTGCCAGCAGCCTCAAGGCCGGCGGGACCCCAGGGGAGACCCAGTACTTC.

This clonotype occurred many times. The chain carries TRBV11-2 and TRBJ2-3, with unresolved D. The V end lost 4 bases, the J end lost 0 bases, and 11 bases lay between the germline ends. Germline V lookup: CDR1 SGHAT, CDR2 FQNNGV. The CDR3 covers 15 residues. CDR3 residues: CASSSGGSSTDTQYF. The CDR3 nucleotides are TGTGCCAGCAGCTCTGGCGGATCTAGCACAGATACGCAGTATTTT.

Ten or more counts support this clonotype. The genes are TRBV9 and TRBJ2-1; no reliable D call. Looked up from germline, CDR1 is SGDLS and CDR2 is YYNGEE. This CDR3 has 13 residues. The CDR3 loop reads CAAGSASYNEQFF. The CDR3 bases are TGTGCAGCAGGATCTGCCTCCTACAATGAGCAGTTCTTC.

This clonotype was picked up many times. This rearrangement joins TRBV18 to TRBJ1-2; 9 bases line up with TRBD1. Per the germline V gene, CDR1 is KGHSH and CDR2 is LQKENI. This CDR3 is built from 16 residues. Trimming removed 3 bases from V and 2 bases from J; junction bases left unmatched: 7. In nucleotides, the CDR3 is TGTGCCAGCTCACCGTATGTCGGGACAGGGAACTATGGCTACACCTTC. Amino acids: CASSPYVGTGNYGYTF.

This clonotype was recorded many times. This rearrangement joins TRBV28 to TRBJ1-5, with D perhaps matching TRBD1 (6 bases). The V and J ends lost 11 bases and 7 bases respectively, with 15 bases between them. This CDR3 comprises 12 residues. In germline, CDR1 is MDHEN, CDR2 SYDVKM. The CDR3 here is CAGGEGKQPQHF. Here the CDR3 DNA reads TGTGCCGGGGGCGAGGGGAAACAGCCCCAGCATTTT. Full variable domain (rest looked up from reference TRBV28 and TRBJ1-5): DVKVTQSSRYLVKRTGEKVFLECVQDMDHENMFWYRQDPGLGLRLIYFSYDVKMKEKGDIPEGYSVSREKKERFSLILESASTNQTSMYLCAGGEGKQPQHFGDGTRLSIL.

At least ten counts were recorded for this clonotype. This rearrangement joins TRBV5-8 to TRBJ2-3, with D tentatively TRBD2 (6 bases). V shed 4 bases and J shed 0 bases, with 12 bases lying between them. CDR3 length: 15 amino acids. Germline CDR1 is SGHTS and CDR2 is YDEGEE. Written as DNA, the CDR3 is TGTGCCAGCAGCAAGGAGGGCCTGAGCACAGATACGCAGTATTTT. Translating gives CASSKEGLSTDTQYF.

Here the CDR3 reads CASSPLASSNQPQHF. The CDR3 DNA sequence: TGTGCCAGCAGCCCCCTTGCCAGTAGCAATCAGCCCCAGCATTTT. The rearrangement links TRBV6-2 or TRBV6-3 to TRBJ1-5; the D is unclear. Germline CDR1 is MNHEY and CDR2 is SVGEGT. V lost 6 bases and J 0 bases, leaving 12 bases between the germline ends. CDR3 size: 15 residues.

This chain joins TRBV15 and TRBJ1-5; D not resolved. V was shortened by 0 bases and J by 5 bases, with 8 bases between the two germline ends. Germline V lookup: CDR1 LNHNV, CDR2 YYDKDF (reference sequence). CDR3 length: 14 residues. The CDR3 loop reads CATSRDRNDQPQHF. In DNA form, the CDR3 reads TGTGCCACCAGCAGAGACAGAAATGATCAGCCCCAGCATTTT. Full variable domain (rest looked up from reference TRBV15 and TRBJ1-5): DAMVIQNPRYQVTQFGKPVTLSCSQTLNHNVMYWYQQKSSQAPKLLFHYYDKDFNNEADTPDNFQSRRPNTSFCFLDIRSPGLGDTAMYLCATSRDRNDQPQHFGDGTRLSIL.

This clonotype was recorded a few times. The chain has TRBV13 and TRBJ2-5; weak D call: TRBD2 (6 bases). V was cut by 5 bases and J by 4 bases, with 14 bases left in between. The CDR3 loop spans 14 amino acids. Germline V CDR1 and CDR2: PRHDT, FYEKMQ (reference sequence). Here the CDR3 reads CASSGGIRAETQYF. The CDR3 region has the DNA TGTGCCAGCAGCGGGGGGATTCGTGCAGAGACCCAGTACTTC.

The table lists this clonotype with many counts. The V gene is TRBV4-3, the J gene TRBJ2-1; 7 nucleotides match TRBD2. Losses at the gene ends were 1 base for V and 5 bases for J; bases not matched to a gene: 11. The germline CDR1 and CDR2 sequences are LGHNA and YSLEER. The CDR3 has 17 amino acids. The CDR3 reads CASSQVAMASGNNEQFF. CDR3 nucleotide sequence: TGCGCCAGCAGCCAAGTGGCCATGGCTAGCGGAAACAATGAGCAGTTCTTC.

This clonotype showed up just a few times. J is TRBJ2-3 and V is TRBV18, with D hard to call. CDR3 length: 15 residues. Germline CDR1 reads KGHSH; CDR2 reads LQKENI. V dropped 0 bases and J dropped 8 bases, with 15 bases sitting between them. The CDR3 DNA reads TGTGCCAGCTCACCACCGTCTCGGGCCCGAGGTACGCAGTATTTT. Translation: CASSPPSRARGTQYF.

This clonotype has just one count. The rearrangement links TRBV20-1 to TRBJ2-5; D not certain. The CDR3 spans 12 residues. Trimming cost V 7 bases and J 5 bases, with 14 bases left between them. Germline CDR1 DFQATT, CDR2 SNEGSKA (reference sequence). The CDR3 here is CSGSGRAETQYF. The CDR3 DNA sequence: TGCAGTGGCTCCGGCAGAGCTGAGACCCAGTACTTC.

CDR3 sequence (DNA): TGTGCCAGCAGGCTGGGGACTAGCGTTCCGACAGATACGCAGTATTTT. Translated, it gives CASRLGTSVPTDTQYF. The chain uses TRBV7-2 and TRBJ2-3, with 10 bases that match TRBD2. The CDR3 spans 16 residues. Germline V gives CDR1 SGHTA, CDR2 FQGNSA. V shed 6 bases and J 3 bases; nucleotides not matched to a gene: 9.

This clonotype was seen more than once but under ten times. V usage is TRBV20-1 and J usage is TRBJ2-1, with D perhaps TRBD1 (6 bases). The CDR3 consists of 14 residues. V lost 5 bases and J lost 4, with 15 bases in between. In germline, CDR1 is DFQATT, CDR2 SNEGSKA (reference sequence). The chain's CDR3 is CSASQGLLYNEQFF. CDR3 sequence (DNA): TGCAGTGCTTCCCAGGGGCTTCTTTACAATGAGCAGTTCTTC.